This T cell receptor (beta chain) was sequenced in a study of T cells in Graves' hyperthyroidism and ophthalmopathy. Trimming pared 2 bases from V and 3 bases from J, leaving 2 bases between. The CDR3 totals 11 residues. This clonotype has ten or more counts. Its antigen remains unidentified. The investigators amplified TCR beta CDR3 regions from RNA transcripts. Carried out on the TCR CDR3, a first-round RT-PCR used the HTBI primer set. Each CDR3 protein is one row after TCRdb ran MiXCR on the multiplex PCR reads. This table has roughly 250,000 distinct CDR3 sequences, around 22% appearing once. Under 3 months was the duration of disease in ophthalmopathy patients, who also had a Clinical Activity Score of at least 3 and a NOSPECS grade of at least 4. The PBMCs were sourced from fresh peripheral blood (more than 8.5 ml). Findings and limits, study-wide: Most clonotypes expanded in the thyroid (above 0.001) were also present in blood. Ophthalmopathy onset followed model prediction by a median roughly six months.

This chain joins TRBV12-3 or TRBV12-4 and TRBJ2-7, with D hard to call. Material for sequencing was blood. This clonotype originated in a man aged 25-40 years with Graves' ophthalmopathy. The CDR3 protein is CASSLNYEQYF. CDR3 nucleotides: TGTGCCAGCAGTTTAAACTACGAGCAGTACTTC.